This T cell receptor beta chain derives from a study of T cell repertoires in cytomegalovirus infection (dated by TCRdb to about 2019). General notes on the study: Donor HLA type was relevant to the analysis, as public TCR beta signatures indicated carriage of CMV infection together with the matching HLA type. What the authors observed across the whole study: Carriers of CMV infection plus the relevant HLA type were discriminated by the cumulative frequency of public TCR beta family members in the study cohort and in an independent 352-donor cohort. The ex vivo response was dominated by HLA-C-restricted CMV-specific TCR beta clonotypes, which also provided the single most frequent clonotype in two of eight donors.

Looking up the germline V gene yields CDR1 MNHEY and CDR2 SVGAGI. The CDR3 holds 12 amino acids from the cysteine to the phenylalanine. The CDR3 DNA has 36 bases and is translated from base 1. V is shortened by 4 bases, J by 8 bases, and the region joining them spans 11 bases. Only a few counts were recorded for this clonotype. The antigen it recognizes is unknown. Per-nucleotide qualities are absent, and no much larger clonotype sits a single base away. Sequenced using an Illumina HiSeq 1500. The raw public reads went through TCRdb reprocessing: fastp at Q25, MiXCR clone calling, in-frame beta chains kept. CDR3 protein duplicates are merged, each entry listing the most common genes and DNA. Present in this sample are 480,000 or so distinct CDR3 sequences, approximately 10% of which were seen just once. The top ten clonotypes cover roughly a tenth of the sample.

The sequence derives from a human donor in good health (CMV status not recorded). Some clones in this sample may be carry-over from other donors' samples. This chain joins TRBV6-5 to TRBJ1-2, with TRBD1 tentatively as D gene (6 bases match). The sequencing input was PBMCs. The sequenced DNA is TGTGCCAGCAGTTCGGGGGCGTTGGGCTACACCTTC. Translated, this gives CASSSGALGYTF.